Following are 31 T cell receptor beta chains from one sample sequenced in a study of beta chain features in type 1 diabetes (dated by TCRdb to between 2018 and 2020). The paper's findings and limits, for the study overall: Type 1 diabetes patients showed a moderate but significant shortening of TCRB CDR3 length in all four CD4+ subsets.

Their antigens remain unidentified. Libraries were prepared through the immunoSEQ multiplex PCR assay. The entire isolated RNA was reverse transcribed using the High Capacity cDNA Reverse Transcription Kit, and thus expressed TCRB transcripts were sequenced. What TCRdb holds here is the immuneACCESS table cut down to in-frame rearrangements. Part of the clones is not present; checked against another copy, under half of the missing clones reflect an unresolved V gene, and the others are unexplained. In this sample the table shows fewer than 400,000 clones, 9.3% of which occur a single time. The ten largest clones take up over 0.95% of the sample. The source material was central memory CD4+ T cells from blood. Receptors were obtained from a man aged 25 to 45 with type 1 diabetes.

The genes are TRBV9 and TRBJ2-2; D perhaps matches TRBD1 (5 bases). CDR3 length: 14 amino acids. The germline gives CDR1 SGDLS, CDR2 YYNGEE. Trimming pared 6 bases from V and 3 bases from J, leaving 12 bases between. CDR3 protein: CASNRWGDTGELFF. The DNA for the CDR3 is TGTGCCAGCAATAGGTGGGGCGACACCGGGGAGCTGTTTTTT.

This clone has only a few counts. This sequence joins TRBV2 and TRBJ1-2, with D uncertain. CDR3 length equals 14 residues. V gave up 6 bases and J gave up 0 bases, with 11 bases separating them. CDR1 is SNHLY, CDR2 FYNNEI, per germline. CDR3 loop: CASRRTPPNYGYTF. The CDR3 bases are TGTGCCAGCAGGAGGACGCCGCCTAACTATGGCTACACCTTC.

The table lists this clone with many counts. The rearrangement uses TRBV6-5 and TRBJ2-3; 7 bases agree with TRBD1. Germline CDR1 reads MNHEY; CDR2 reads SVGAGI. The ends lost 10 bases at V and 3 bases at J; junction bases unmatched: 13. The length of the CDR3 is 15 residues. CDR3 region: CATRYPKTGTDTQYF. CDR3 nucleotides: TGTGCCACCCGTTACCCAAAGACAGGGACAGATACGCAGTATTTT.

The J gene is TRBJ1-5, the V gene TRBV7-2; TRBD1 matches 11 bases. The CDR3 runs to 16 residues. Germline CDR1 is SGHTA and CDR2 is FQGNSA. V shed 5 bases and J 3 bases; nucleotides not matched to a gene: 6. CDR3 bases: TGTGCCAGCAGCCCGGGGACAGGGGGAACCAATCAGCCCCAGCATTTT. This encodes CASSPGTGGTNQPQHF.

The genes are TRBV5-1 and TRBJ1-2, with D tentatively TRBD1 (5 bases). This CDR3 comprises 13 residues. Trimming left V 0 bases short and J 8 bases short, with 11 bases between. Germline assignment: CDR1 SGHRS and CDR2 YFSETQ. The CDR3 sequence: CASSLAPGLGYTF. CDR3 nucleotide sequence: TGCGCCAGCAGCTTGGCCCCAGGGCTCGGCTACACCTTC.

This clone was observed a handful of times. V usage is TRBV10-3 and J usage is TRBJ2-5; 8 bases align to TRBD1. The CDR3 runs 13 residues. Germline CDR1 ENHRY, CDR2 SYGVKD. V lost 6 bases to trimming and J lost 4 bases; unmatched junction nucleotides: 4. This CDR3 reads CAISKQGGETQYF. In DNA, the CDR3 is TGTGCCATCAGCAAACAGGGGGGAGAGACCCAGTACTTC.

DNA of the CDR3: TGCGCCAGCAGCACCATAGCGGGGGGCACCTACAATGAGCAGTTCTTC. Encoded protein: CASSTIAGGTYNEQFF. The V and J genes are TRBV5-1 and TRBJ2-1; 10 bases fit TRBD2. Germline CDR1 reads SGHRS; CDR2 reads YFSETQ. Trimming took 4 bases from V and 2 from J; bases not matched to a gene: 6. The CDR3 runs to 16 residues.

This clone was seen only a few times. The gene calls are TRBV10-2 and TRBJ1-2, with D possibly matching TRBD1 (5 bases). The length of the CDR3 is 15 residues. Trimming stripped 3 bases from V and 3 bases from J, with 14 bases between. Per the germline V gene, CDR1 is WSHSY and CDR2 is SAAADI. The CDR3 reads CASSEQQVAYYGYTF. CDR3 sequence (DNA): TGCGCCAGCAGTGAACAACAGGTAGCCTACTATGGCTACACCTTC.

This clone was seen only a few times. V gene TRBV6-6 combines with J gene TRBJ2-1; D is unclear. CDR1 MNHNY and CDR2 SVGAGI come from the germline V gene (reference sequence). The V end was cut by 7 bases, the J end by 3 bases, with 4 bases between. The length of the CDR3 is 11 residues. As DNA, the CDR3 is TGTGCCAGCAATAACTACAATGAGCAGTTCTTC. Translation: CASNNYNEQFF.

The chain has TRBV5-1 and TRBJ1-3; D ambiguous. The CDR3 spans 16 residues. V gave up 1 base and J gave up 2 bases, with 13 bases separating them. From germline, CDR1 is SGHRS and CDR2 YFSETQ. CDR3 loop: CASSLTSGSAGNTIYF. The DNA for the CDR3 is TGCGCCAGCAGCTTGACGTCCGGGTCTGCTGGAAACACCATATATTTT. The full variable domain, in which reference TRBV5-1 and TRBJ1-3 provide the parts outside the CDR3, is KAGVTQTPRYLIKTRGQQVTLSCSPISGHRSVSWYQQTPGQGLQFLFEYFSETQRNKGNFPGRFSGRQFSNSRSEMNVSTLELGDSALYLCASSLTSGSAGNTIYFGEGSWLTVV.

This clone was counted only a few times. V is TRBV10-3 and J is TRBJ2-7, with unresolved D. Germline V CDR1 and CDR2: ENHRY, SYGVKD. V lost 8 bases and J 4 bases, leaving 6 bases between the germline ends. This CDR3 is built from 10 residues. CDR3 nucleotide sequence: TGTGCCATCGGCGATTACGAGCAGTACTTC. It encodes CAIGDYEQYF.

CDR3 sequence reads: CASSLVASQGAGGHPEAFF. The CDR3, as DNA: TGTGCCAGCAGCTTAGTGGCCTCGCAGGGAGCAGGGGGTCACCCTGAAGCTTTCTTT. J is TRBJ1-1 and V is TRBV7-8, with 7 bases fitting TRBD1. Germline V gene sequence: CDR1 SGHVS, CDR2 FQNEAQ. CDR3 length: 19 residues. V was clipped by 1 base and J by 6 bases; unmatched bases: 20.

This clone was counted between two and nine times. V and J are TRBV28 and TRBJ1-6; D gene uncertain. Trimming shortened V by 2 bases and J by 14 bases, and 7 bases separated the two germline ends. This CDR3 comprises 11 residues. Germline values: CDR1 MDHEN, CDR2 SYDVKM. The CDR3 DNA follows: TGTGCCAGCAGTTTAGCTAGGGCCCTCCACTTT. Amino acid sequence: CASSLARALHF.

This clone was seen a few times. The CDR3 DNA sequence: TGTGCCAGCCACCGGGGGCCTGGGGCCAACGTCCTGACTTTC. As protein: CASHRGPGANVLTF. The rearrangement links TRBV19 to TRBJ2-6, with D possibly called TRBD1 or TRBD2 (6 bases each). V dropped 9 bases and J dropped 2 bases, with 11 bases sitting between them. Germline assignment: CDR1 LNHDA and CDR2 SQIVND (reference sequence). This CDR3 region has 14 residues. The full variable domain, its missing parts supplied by reference TRBV19 and TRBJ2-6, is DGGITQSPKYLFRKEGQNVTLSCEQNLNHDAMYWYRQDPGQGLRLIYYSQIVNDFQKGDIAEGYSVSREKKESFPLTVTSAQKNPTAFYLCASHRGPGANVLTFGAGSRLTVL.

CDR3: CASRDSGSQYF. CDR3 nucleotides: TGTGCCAGCAGGGACAGCGGGTCGCAGTATTTT. The rearrangement links TRBV2 to TRBJ2-3; D tentatively fits TRBD1 or TRBD2 (6 bases each). V was clipped by 6 bases and J by 10 bases, with 11 bases between them. Germline loops: CDR1 SNHLY, CDR2 FYNNEI. The CDR3 is made up of 11 amino acids.

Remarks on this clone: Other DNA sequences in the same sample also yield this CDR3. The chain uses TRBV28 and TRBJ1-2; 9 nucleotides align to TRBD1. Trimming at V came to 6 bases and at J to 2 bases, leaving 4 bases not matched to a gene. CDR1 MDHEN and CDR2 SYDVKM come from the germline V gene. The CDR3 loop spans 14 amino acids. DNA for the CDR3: TGTGCCAGCAGCCCCGGACAGGGGAACTATGGCTACACCTTC. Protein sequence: CASSPGQGNYGYTF.

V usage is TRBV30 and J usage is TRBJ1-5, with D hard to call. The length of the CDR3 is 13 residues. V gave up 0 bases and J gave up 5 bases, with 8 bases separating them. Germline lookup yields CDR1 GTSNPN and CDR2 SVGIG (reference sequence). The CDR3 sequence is CAWSVQSDQPQHF. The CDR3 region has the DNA TGTGCCTGGAGTGTACAGTCAGATCAGCCCCAGCATTTT.

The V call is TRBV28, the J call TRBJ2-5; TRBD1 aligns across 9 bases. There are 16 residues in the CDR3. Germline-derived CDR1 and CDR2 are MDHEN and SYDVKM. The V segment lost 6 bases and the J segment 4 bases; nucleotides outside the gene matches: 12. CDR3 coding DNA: TGTGCCAGCAGCTACGTGGGACAGGGAGTCGGAGAGACCCAGTACTTC. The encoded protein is CASSYVGQGVGETQYF.

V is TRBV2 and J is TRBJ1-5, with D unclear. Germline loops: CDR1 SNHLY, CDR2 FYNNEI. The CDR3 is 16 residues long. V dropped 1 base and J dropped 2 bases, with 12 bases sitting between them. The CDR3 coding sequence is TGTGCCAGCAGTGAAGGGCAGCCTTGGGGCAATCAGCCCCAGCATTTT. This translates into CASSEGQPWGNQPQHF.

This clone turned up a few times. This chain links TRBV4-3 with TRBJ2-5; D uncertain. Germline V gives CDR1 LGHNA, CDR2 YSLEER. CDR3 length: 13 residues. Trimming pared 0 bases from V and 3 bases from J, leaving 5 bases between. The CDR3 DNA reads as TGCGCCAGCAGCCAAGATGGGAAAGAGACCCAGTACTTC. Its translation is CASSQDGKETQYF.

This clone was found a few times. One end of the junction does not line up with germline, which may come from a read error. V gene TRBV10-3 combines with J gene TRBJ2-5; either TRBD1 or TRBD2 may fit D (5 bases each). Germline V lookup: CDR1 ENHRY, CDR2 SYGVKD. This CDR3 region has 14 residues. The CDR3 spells CASSGTATMGTQYF. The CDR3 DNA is TGTGCCAGCAGTGGGACGGCTACTATGGGGACCCAGTACTTC.

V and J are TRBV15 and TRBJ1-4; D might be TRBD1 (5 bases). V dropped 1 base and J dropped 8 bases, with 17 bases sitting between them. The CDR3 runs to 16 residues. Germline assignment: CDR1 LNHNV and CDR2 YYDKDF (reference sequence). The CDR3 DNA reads TGTGCCACCAGCAGAGGCGGAACAGGTCTCGGGGAAAAACTGTTTTTT. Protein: CATSRGGTGLGEKLFF.

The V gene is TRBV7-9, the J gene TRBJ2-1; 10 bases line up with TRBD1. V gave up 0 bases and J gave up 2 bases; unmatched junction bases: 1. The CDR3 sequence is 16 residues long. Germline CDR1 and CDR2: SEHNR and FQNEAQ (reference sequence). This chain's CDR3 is CASSLAGTGAYNEQFF. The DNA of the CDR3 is TGTGCCAGCAGCTTAGCGGGGACAGGGGCCTACAATGAGCAGTTCTTC.

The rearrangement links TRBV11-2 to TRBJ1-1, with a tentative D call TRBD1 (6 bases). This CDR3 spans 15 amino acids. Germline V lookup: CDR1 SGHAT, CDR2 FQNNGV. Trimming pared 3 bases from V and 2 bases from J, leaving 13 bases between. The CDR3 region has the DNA TGTGCCAGCAGCTTGAACAGGGTTGTCAACACTGAAGCTTTCTTT. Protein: CASSLNRVVNTEAFF.

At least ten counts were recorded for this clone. CDR3 nucleotides: TGTGCCAGCAGCCTTGGACAGGGTTGGGATGAGCAGTTCTTC. Translating gives CASSLGQGWDEQFF. This chain connects TRBV13 to TRBJ2-1; 8 bases agree with TRBD1. From germline, CDR1 is PRHDT and CDR2 FYEKMQ (reference sequence). CDR3 size: 14 residues. With V trimmed by 5 bases and J by 8 bases, 8 bases remained unmatched.

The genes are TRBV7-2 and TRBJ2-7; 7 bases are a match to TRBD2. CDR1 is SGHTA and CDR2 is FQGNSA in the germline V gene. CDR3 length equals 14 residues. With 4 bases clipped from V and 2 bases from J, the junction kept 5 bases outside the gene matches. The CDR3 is CASSSGLKTYEQYF. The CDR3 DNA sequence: TGTGCCAGCAGCTCGGGACTAAAAACCTACGAGCAGTACTTC.

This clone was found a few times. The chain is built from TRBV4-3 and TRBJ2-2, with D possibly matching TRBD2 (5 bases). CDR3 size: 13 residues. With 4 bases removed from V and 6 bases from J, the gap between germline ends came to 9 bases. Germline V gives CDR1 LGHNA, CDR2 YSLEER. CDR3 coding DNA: TGCGCCAGCAGCCGCGAGGGTCCCGGGGAGCTGTTTTTT. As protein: CASSREGPGELFF.

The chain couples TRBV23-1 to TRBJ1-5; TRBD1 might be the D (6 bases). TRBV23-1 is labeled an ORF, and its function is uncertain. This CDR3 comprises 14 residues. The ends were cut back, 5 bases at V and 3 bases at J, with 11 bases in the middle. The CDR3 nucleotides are TGCGCCAGCAGTGGACAGTTATACAATCAGCCCCAGCATTTT. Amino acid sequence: CASSGQLYNQPQHF.

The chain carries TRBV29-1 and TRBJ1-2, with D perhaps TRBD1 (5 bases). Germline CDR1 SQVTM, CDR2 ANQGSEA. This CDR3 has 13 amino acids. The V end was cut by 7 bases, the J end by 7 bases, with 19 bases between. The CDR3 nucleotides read TGCAGCGCCTCAAACGGGGCTGGAGGTGGCTACACCTTC. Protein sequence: CSASNGAGGGYTF.

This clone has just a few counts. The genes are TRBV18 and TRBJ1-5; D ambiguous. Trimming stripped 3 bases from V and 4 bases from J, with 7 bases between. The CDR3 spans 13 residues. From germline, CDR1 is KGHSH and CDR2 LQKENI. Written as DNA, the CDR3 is TGTGCCAGCTCACCGGCACGTAATCAGCCCCAGCATTTT. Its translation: CASSPARNQPQHF.

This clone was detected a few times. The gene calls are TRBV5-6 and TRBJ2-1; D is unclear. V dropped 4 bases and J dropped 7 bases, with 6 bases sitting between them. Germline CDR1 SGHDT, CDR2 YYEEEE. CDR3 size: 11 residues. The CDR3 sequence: CASSELNEQFF. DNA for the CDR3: TGTGCCAGCAGCGAATTAAATGAGCAGTTCTTC.